The clone carrying this T cell receptor beta chain was seen repeatedly, ten times or more. Stated time point: newly diagnosed GD, antithyroid drugs for less than 3 months. Construction of the TCR library relied on RNA isolated from PBMCs. An endocrinology department located in Xi'an, China, was where the patients came from. Libraries of TCR beta came from iRepertoire HTBI primers plus Arm-PCR of CDR3 regions. TCRdb used MiXCR to reprocess the multiplex PCR reads, holding one entry per CDR3 protein. The data show some 320,000 distinct CDR3 sequences, 18% seen once. The V gene's germline CDR1 is MNHNS and CDR2 SASEGT. This CDR3 has 15 residues. V shed 2 bases and J 5 bases; nucleotides not matched to a gene: 3. This record belongs to a study of regulatory T cells in long-lasting Graves disease. The overall study: Graves' patients (newly diagnosed) had been on antithyroid drugs under 3 months.

This clonotype originated in a female donor with Graves disease. V gene TRBV6-1 combines with J gene TRBJ2-1; 10 nucleotides match TRBD2. The starting material was peripheral blood mononuclear cells (PBMCs), obtained at new diagnosis, from a patient treated with antithyroid drugs. CDR3 residues: CASSETSGKNNEQFF. CDR3 bases: TGTGCCAGCAGTGAAACTAGCGGGAAGAACAATGAGCAGTTCTTC.